The 9 T cell receptor beta chains given below trace back to one sample, sequenced in a study of blood T cell repertoires in COVID-19. The assay was immunoSEQ multiplex PCR, and TCRdb's table has in-frame clones only and misses some. This sample has fewer than 200,000 clones, with roughly 80% found just once. The sample comprised peripheral blood. These receptors were taken from a woman aged 80 or over with COVID-19, enrolled during active disease.

The chain employs TRBV5-1 and TRBJ2-7; D gene ambiguous. V lost 0 bases and J 1 base, leaving 8 bases between the germline ends. Germline V gene sequence: CDR1 SGHRS, CDR2 YFSETQ. The CDR3 totals 14 residues. In nucleotides, the CDR3 is TGCGCCAGCAGCTTGGTAGCAGAATCCTACGAGCAGTACTTC. Translation gives CASSLVAESYEQYF.

The chain couples TRBV5-4 to TRBJ2-7; 13 bases are shared with TRBD2. The CDR3 runs to 15 residues. Germline CDR1 reads SGHNT; CDR2 reads YYREEE (reference sequence). J lost 2 bases, V lost 4 bases, and 3 bases had no gene match. CDR3 sequence reads: CASSDGTSGAYEQYF. The CDR3 DNA sequence: TGTGCCAGCAGCGATGGGACTAGCGGGGCCTACGAGCAGTACTTC.

The CDR3 here is CASSESQGIYYGYTF. For the CDR3, the DNA is TGTGCCAGCAGTGAAAGCCAGGGGATCTACTATGGCTACACCTTC. The rearrangement joins TRBV6-1 to TRBJ1-2; D possibly corresponds to TRBD1 (6 bases). The germline CDR1 and CDR2 sequences are MNHNS and SASEGT. The CDR3 covers 15 residues. V lost 2 bases and J lost 3, with 13 bases in between.

The rearrangement joins TRBV6-1 to TRBJ1-5; TRBD1 matches 7 bases. The germline CDR1 and CDR2 sequences are MNHNS and SASEGT. The CDR3 runs 14 residues. The trim removed 3 bases at V and 4 bases at J, leaving 3 bases unmatched. CDR3: CASSDPGQNQPQHF. CDR3 DNA: TGTGCCAGCAGTGACCCGGGACAGAATCAGCCCCAGCATTTT.

The chain has TRBV5-1 and TRBJ2-3; 12 nucleotides agree with TRBD2. Germline-derived CDR1 and CDR2 are SGHRS and YFSETQ. The ends lost 0 bases at V and 3 bases at J; junction bases unmatched: 5. The CDR3 length is 17 residues. The CDR3, as DNA: TGCGCCAGCAGCTTGGCACCTAGCGGGGGGGCAACAGATACGCAGTATTTT. Protein product: CASSLAPSGGATDTQYF.

This chain connects TRBV6-2 or TRBV6-3 to TRBJ2-7; 9 nucleotides align to TRBD2. Trimming at V came to 4 bases and at J to 4 bases, leaving 8 bases not matched to a gene. From germline, CDR1 is MNHEY and CDR2 SVGEGT. The CDR3 extends over 15 amino acids. CDR3 nucleotides: TGTGCCAGCAGTTGGGCGGGAGGGCCTATGTACGAGCAGTACTTC. It yields the protein CASSWAGGPMYEQYF.

The V gene is TRBV19, the J gene TRBJ1-3, with unresolved D. Germline V gene data show CDR1 as LNHDA and CDR2 as SQIVND (reference sequence). The germline V and J ends were trimmed by 3 bases and 0 bases, with 12 bases remaining between them. This CDR3 region has 16 residues. The CDR3 region has the DNA TGTGCCAGTAGTATGGTGGAGGTAACCTCTGGAAACACCATATATTTT. Its translation: CASSMVEVTSGNTIYF.

The gene calls are TRBV5-5 and TRBJ2-3; 11 nucleotides line up with TRBD2. V dropped 4 bases and J dropped 0; count of bases not matched to a gene: 13. CDR3 length: 19 amino acids. Germline CDR1 SGHKS, CDR2 YYEKEE (reference sequence). CDR3 loop: CASSVGLAEYSASTDTQYF. The CDR3 region has the DNA TGTGCCAGCAGCGTGGGACTAGCGGAATACTCAGCTAGCACAGATACGCAGTATTTT. The full variable domain, its missing parts supplied by reference TRBV5-5 and TRBJ2-3, is DAGVTQSPTHLIKTRGQQVTLRCSPISGHKSVSWYQQVLGQGPQFIFQYYEKEERGRGNFPDRFSARQFPNYSSELNVNALLLGDSALYLCASSVGLAEYSASTDTQYFGPGTRLTVL.

The chain employs TRBV14 and TRBJ2-2; the D gene is possibly TRBD2 (5 bases). Germline V gives CDR1 SGHDN, CDR2 FVKESK. The CDR3 sequence is 15 residues long. Trimming cost V 0 bases and J 5 bases, with 10 bases left between them. CDR3 protein: CASSQDFPGTGELFF. CDR3 nucleotide sequence: TGTGCCAGCAGCCAAGATTTCCCGGGGACCGGGGAGCTGTTTTTT.